This T cell receptor beta chain was found in a study of T cell responses to AZD1222 COVID-19 vaccine listed by TCRdb under 2021. Context from the whole study: AZD1222 recipients given second doses at about 4 weeks or at about 12 weeks were pooled, since spike-specific TCR depth and breadth were not found to differ between the two schedules. Trial participants were enrolled by age into 18-55, 56-69 and 70-plus year subgroups, with about 150, 28 and 57 TCR-sequenced participants respectively. A total of more than 230 trial participants underwent TCR sequencing, of whom about 210 received two doses of AZD1222 and roughly 25 received two doses of the MenACWY control vaccine. Overall study outcomes, separate from this receptor: Participants were mostly white British and included more females than males, and it was suggested by the authors that clonal diversity may have been underestimated. The 56-69-year group was small, and its depth increase did not reach significance, likely because of low power. Reportedly, almost half of the unique spike-specific TCRs recognized epitopes lying outside the regions that are mutated in the B.1.351 and B.1.1.7 variants. No day 14 peak-response samples were available, so repertoires were characterized only after the peak T cell response. After two AZD1222 doses, spike-specific TCR breadth and depth were significantly higher than at day 0 and than in MenACWY recipients. Conclusions about previously exposed vaccinees were limited because only six AZD1222 recipients were SARS-CoV-2 seropositive at baseline. Vaccine-associated CD4 TCRs spanned the whole spike protein, with dominant responses in regions 160-218 and 743-854.

The CDR3 regions of human TCRbeta chains were analyzed by immunosequencing. As for the original processing: Repertoire TCRs were matched against a reference library of SARS-CoV-2-specific TCRs generated with the MIRA antigen-specificity platform. Breadth meant the fraction of unique TCRs that were SARS-CoV-2-associated, whereas depth meant the fraction of total T cells that were SARS-CoV-2-associated. Using the MIRA data, each spike-specific TCR was mapped to the spike region that the TCR reacts to and placed in a CD4 or CD8 class. Log10-transformed breadth and depth values were compared by one-way ANOVA with Sidak's multiple comparisons tests. In TCRdb, the immuneACCESS table is reduced to in-frame sequences with V and J assigned. These tables do not hold every clone; where another copy was compared, an unresolved V gene accounts for under half, and the others remain unexplained. V, J and clone size are those of that table, while D and trimming were read from the DNA. In all, the sample holds approximately 110,000 clones, and roughly 90% of those were seen once. The ten largest clones add up to 3.5% to 4.5% of the sample.

This specimen's time point label, per the study, means: baseline before first vaccination. The vaccinee samples were drawn from two UK trials, COV001 and COV002, one of which was a single-blind randomized controlled phase 2/3 trial testing AZD1222 (ChAdOx1 nCoV-19) in healthy adults. For TCRbeta chain sequencing, PBMC samples from trial participants were taken at day 0 and at day 28 after the second dose. To note about this clone: The clone's antigen remains unknown. Per-base qualities were not stored, and no clone one base away is much larger.

The TCR was taken from an adult in good health. The sample was peripheral blood, taken on day 0 of AZD1222 vaccination.

The CDR3 sequence is CASSLAPSDTQYF. The base sequence is TGCGCCAGCAGCTTGGCTCCGTCAGATACGCAGTATTTT. This chain is built from TRBV5-1 and TRBJ2-3; the D gene remains uncertain. V and J lose 0 bases and 4 bases, and a span of 6 bases separates them. Per the germline V gene, SGHRS is the CDR1 and YFSETQ is the CDR2. From the cysteine through the phenylalanine, the CDR3 covers 13 amino acids. The read is trimmed to its CDR3 DNA, 39 bases read in frame from base 1.